This TCR beta chain was captured by sequencing in a study of response to subunit inactivated influenza vaccine. Overall study findings and caveats: A suggestion made by the authors is that each seasonal influenza vaccination recruits few new T cells.

The ends were cut back, 6 bases at V and 6 bases at J, with 18 bases in the middle. Germline loops: CDR1 MNHNS, CDR2 SASEGT. The CDR3 contains 14 residues. On this clonotype itself: What it binds is not known.

TCRdb reanalysed the RT-PCR reads using MiXCR and keeps one entry per CDR3 protein. The table records a few hundred thousand distinct CDR3 sequences, roughly 15% of them present only once. Sample: PBMCs from blood, taken about 13 days after vaccination. The chain has TRBV6-1 and TRBJ2-7, with D perhaps assigned TRBD1 or TRBD2 (5 bases each). This clonotype was obtained from a man aged 50-59 years who received an inactivated influenza vaccine. In DNA form, the CDR3 reads TGTGCCAGCAGGGCCTCCGGGGCCCTGATCGAGCAGTACTTC. This codes for CASRASGALIEQYF.